Presented here are 3 T cell receptor beta chains from one specimen sequenced in a study of blood T cell repertoires in COVID-19. The protocol was immunoSEQ multiplex PCR, while the TCRdb copy is restricted to in-frame clones and leaves out a portion. The top ten clones hold roughly 5.2% of a sample with fewer than 45,000 clones, 85% to 95% of them seen once. The sample taken for sequencing was peripheral blood. All receptors derive from a human donor in a cohort sampled during active COVID-19.

The chain links TRBV24-1 to TRBJ1-2; 9 positions agree with TRBD1. There are 14 residues in the CDR3. The ends lost 4 bases at V and 8 bases at J; junction bases unmatched: 7. CDR1 is KGHDR and CDR2 is SFDVKD in the germline V gene. CDR3 nucleotides: TGTGCCACCAGTGACCCGGGACAGGGTGAGGGCTACACCTTC. Protein sequence: CATSDPGQGEGYTF.

The chain uses TRBV3-1 (or the pseudogene TRBV3-2) and TRBJ2-1, with a weak D call TRBD1 (5 bases). The V end lost 6 bases, the J end lost 1 base, and 10 bases lay between the germline ends. The CDR3 runs 14 residues. Germline lookup yields CDR1 LGHDT and CDR2 YNNKEL (reference sequence). The CDR3, as DNA: TGTGCCAGCAGATCGCAGGGATCCTACAATGAGCAGTTCTTC. It yields the protein CASRSQGSYNEQFF.

The V gene is TRBV5-1, the J gene TRBJ1-4; 9 bases are shared with TRBD1. This CDR3 spans 15 amino acids. Germline lookup yields CDR1 SGHRS and CDR2 YFSETQ. The junction had 5 bases not matched to a gene; V was cut back by 2 bases and J by 6 bases. The DNA of the CDR3 is TGCGCCAGCAGCTTTCGACAGGGGGAAGATGAAAAACTGTTTTTT. Translating gives CASSFRQGEDEKLFF.